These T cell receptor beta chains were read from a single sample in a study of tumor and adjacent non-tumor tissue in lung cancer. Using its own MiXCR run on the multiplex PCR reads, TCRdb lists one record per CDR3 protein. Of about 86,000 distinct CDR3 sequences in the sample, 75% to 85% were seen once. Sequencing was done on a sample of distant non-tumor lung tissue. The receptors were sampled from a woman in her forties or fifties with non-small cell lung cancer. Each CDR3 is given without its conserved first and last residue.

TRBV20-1 SASGTHTYNERF
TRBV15 ATSRVRGDRSYNEQF
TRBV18 ASSLQDYGYT
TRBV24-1 ATSDLHGQGETDMQY
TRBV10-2 ANSEGWRNIQY
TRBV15 ATSRRLAEFFSSTDTQY
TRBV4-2 ASSTGGSYEQH
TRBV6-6 ARSCFAGANGYT
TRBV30 AWSVGSGAKVLT
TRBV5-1 VNSLSGLHTYEQY
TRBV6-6 VSYFRGSGNTEAF
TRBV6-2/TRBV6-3 TSMDTANYSYT
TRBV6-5 ASSYSWGAVGGTGTQY
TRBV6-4 TSSTQGNNEQF
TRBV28 VSSLGSPLSGVNVLT
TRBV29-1 SGRRTGETQY
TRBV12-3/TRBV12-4 ASSFVGGLAVAKNIQY
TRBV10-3 AISEPDSVYNEQF
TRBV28 ASTIPKARGNQPQH
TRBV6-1 ASSDPSDRGREQY
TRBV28 ASSLWTERNEHF
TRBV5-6 ASSSAGHNEQF
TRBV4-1 ASSQDRGHGGLF
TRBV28 ASSPGGTGVLNTIY
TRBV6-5 ASSHTGQESQY
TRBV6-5 VSNKGPYNEQF
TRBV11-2 ASTLSSGVSGRDHNEQF
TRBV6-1 ASSLGLAGGLQETHY
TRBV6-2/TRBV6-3 ACSLSPYNEQF
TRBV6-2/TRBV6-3 ASSYSSMGISNQPQH
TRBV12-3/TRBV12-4 ASSGTEMDTGELL
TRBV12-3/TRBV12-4 ASSLGAVDGAPTY
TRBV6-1 ASSEVEVGGRLGDELF
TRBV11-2 ASSFRTSASYEQC
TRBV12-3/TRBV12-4 ASSLGSGDEQL
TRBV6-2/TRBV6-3 ASSLAPCKEQF
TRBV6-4 VSSDRNLAGGYNEHF
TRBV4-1 ASSLAGVMGTGELF
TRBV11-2 ASSSLMGAGETDTQY
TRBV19 ASMDHQETQY
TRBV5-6 ASRLVPGMNTEAF
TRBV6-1 ANNSTSLELF
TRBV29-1 SVGGTGSSYGQY
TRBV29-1 SRAGTGNTEAF
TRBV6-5 ASSSHTGELF
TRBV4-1 ATSQDRRDEKLF
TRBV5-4 ASSLQLNTEAF
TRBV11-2 ASSPTVKANYGYT
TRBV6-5 VNSTASYNERF
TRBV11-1 ASSFATDYYGYT